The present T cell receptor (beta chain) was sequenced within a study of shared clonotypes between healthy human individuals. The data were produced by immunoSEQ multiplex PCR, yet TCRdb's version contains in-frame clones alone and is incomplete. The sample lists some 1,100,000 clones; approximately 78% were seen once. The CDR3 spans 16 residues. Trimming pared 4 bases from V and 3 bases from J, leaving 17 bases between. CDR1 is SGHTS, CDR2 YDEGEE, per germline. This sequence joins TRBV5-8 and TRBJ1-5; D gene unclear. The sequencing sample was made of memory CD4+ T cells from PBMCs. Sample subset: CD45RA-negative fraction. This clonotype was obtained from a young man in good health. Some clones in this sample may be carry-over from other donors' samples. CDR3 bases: TGTGCCAGCAGCCCATATGACGGAGGCTACAATCAGCCCCAGCATTTT. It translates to CASSPYDGGYNQPQHF.